Following are 18 T cell receptor beta chains from one sample sequenced in a study of cytomegalovirus exposure and HLA in healthy donors. The PCR used 60 Vbeta and 13 Jbeta primers. Repertoires were generated with immunoSEQ multiplex PCR, while TCRdb's copy carries only in-frame clones and drops some. This table holds approximately 70,000 clones. Material: PBMCs. These receptors were collected from a woman aged 25-40 years in good health and CMV-seronegative.

The chain uses TRBV18 and TRBJ1-1; D is possibly TRBD1 (5 bases). Deletions cut 6 bases from V and 1 base from J, with 12 bases between. CDR1 KGHSH and CDR2 LQKENI come from the germline V gene. There are 14 residues in the CDR3. In DNA, the CDR3 is TGTGCCAGCTCGCCCTATCAGGGGAACACTGAAGCTTTCTTT. Amino acids: CASSPYQGNTEAFF.

The rearrangement joins TRBV11-1 to TRBJ2-1; D not resolved. Trimming pared 0 bases from V and 4 bases from J, leaving 19 bases between. Per germline, CDR1 SGHAT and CDR2 FQDESV (reference sequence). The length of the CDR3 is 18 residues. The CDR3 is CASSLANPAGSSYNEQFF. CDR3 nucleotide sequence: TGTGCCAGCAGCTTAGCGAATCCAGCAGGAAGTTCATACAATGAGCAGTTCTTC.

The rearrangement uses TRBV29-1 and TRBJ1-3; D perhaps matches TRBD1 (5 bases). Trimming took off 2 bases at V and 3 bases at J, with 11 bases between the two ends. Germline CDR1 SQVTM, CDR2 ANQGSEA. This CDR3 spans 14 amino acids. The CDR3 DNA reads TGCAGCGTTGAAAGGCCAGGGTATGGAAACACCATATATTTT. It is translated as CSVERPGYGNTIYF.

V is TRBV5-4 and J is TRBJ2-6; maybe TRBD2 (7 bases). Per germline, CDR1 SGHNT and CDR2 YYREEE (reference sequence). The V end lost 5 bases, the J end lost 0 bases, and 12 bases lay between the germline ends. The CDR3 has 16 amino acids. CDR3 sequence (DNA): TGTGCCAGCAGGGAGGGGGGGAACTCTGGGGCCAACGTCCTGACTTTC. Encoded protein: CASREGGNSGANVLTF.

The genes are TRBV6-6 and TRBJ2-2; the D gene is possibly TRBD1 (5 bases). The germline V and J ends were trimmed by 5 bases and 6 bases, with 13 bases remaining between them. The CDR3 loop spans 14 amino acids. Germline lookup yields CDR1 MNHNY and CDR2 SVGAGI (reference sequence). CDR3 sequence reads: CASSPQGFPGELFF. The CDR3 nucleotides read TGTGCCAGCAGTCCCCAGGGTTTCCCCGGGGAGCTGTTTTTT.

On this clone itself: The limits of the CDR3 on the DNA are not certain, so only TCRdb's listed CDR3 is given. The chain's CDR3 is CASSFGPGGTEAFF. The chain recombines TRBV5-4 with TRBJ1-1; TRBD1 is the table's D call and was not checked against the DNA. Germline V CDR1 and CDR2: SGHNT, YYREEE (reference sequence). The CDR3 region is 14 residues in length, termini included.

The V gene is TRBV19, the J gene TRBJ2-2; maybe TRBD1 (5 bases). This CDR3 region has 15 residues. Trimming pared 2 bases from V and 3 bases from J, leaving 10 bases between. Per the germline V gene, CDR1 is LNHDA and CDR2 is SQIVND (reference sequence). CDR3 sequence: CASSIRRVDTGELFF. The CDR3 DNA is TGTGCCAGTAGTATACGCAGGGTCGACACCGGGGAGCTGTTTTTT.

This rearrangement joins TRBV6-5 to TRBJ2-3; TRBD1 matches 7 bases. The CDR3 is 13 amino acids. The germline gives CDR1 MNHEY, CDR2 SVGAGI. V lost 4 bases, J lost 7 bases, and 5 bases stayed unmatched. DNA of the CDR3: TGTGCCAGCAGTTCCCAACAGGGGTATACGCAGTATTTT. Amino acid sequence: CASSSQQGYTQYF.

The chain employs TRBV28 and TRBJ2-7; 8 positions match TRBD1. V shed 0 bases, J shed 6 bases, and the junction held 10 bases outside the gene matches. CDR1 and CDR2 (germline): MDHEN, SYDVKM. The CDR3 covers 16 residues. In nucleotides, the CDR3 is TGTGCCAGCAGTTTATGGACAGGGGAGATGTCGGGCGAGCAGTACTTC. Its protein is CASSLWTGEMSGEQYF.

The rearrangement joins TRBV9 to TRBJ2-1; D possibly corresponds to TRBD2 (6 bases). The V end was cut by 2 bases, the J end by 7 bases, with 7 bases between. Germline V gene lookup returns CDR1 SGDLS and CDR2 YYNGEE. This CDR3 comprises 12 residues. The CDR3 DNA sequence: TGTGCCAGCAGCGTTGGGACTAATGAGCAGTTCTTC. This translates into CASSVGTNEQFF.

The rearrangement joins TRBV9 to TRBJ1-6, with D perhaps matching TRBD1 (5 bases). The V end lost 4 bases, the J end lost 6 bases, and 11 bases lay between the germline ends. In germline, CDR1 is SGDLS, CDR2 YYNGEE. The CDR3 has 14 residues. CDR3 amino acids: CASSPQGPNSPLHF. The CDR3 DNA is TGTGCCAGCAGCCCGCAGGGCCCTAATTCACCCCTCCACTTT. The entire variable domain, with the rest obtained from reference TRBV9 and TRBJ1-6, is as follows: DSGVTQTPKHLITATGQRVTLRCSPRSGDLSVYWYQQSLDQGLQFLIQYYNGEERAKGNILERFSAQQFPDLHSELNLSSLELGDSALYFCASSPQGPNSPLHFGNGTRLTVT.

The chain employs TRBV9 and TRBJ2-7; 8 nucleotides match TRBD2. The J segment lost 3 bases and the V segment lost 4 bases, leaving 9 bases of the junction unmatched. CDR1 and CDR2 (germline): SGDLS, YYNGEE. CDR3 length: 15 amino acids. The CDR3 here is CASSRGVRGGYEQYF. The CDR3 nucleotides read TGTGCCAGCAGCAGGGGGGTCCGGGGGGGCTACGAGCAGTACTTC. The entire variable domain, with the rest obtained from reference TRBV9 and TRBJ2-7, is as follows: DSGVTQTPKHLITATGQRVTLRCSPRSGDLSVYWYQQSLDQGLQFLIQYYNGEERAKGNILERFSAQQFPDLHSELNLSSLELGDSALYFCASSRGVRGGYEQYFGPGTRLTVT.

This chain uses TRBV29-1 with TRBJ1-2; 7 positions match TRBD1. With V trimmed by 3 bases and J by 6 bases, 4 bases remained unmatched. CDR1 is SQVTM and CDR2 is ANQGSEA in the germline V gene. This CDR3 has 12 residues. The CDR3 nucleotides read TGCAGCGTTGACCGACAGGGCGATGGCTACACCTTC. Translation: CSVDRQGDGYTF. Complete variable domain (other parts from reference TRBV29-1 and TRBJ1-2): SAVISQKPSRDICQRGTSLTIQCQVDSQVTMMFWYRQQPGQSLTLIATANQGSEATYESGFVIDKFPISRPNLTFSTLTVSNMSPEDSSIYLCSVDRQGDGYTFGSGTRLTVV.

Worth noting for this clone: Mismatch with germline at one junction end may stem from a read error. V is TRBV9 and J is TRBJ2-1; 14 bases match TRBD2. CDR1 is SGDLS, CDR2 YYNGEE, per germline. The CDR3 spans 19 residues. As DNA, the CDR3 is TGTGCCAGCAGCGTATCCGGACTAGCGGGAGGTAGCTCCGACAATGAGCAGTTCTTC. Translated: CASSVSGLAGGSSDNEQFF.

The rearrangement uses TRBV11-2 and TRBJ2-7; D may be TRBD2 (5 bases). The CDR3 is 13 amino acids. CDR1 is SGHAT and CDR2 is FQNNGV in the germline V gene. The germline V and J ends were trimmed by 5 bases and 2 bases, with 10 bases remaining between them. CDR3 sequence (DNA): TGTGCCAGCAGCCCTATCGGGACCTACGAGCAGTACTTC. It specifies CASSPIGTYEQYF.

The chain carries TRBV7-8 and TRBJ1-5; 9 positions agree with TRBD1. Germline CDR1 and CDR2: SGHVS and FQNEAQ. The ends lost 5 bases at V and 4 bases at J; junction bases unmatched: 18. CDR3 size: 19 residues. The CDR3 sequence: CASSPVVDRGRGINQPQHF. In DNA, the CDR3 is TGTGCCAGCAGCCCCGTTGTCGACAGGGGGAGAGGGATAAATCAGCCCCAGCATTTT.

The rearrangement uses TRBV7-9 and TRBJ2-1; 12 nucleotides line up with TRBD2. There are 16 residues in the CDR3. Unmatched junction bases numbered 11, after V lost 5 bases and J lost 9 bases. Germline CDR1 and CDR2: SEHNR and FQNEAQ (reference sequence). CDR3 sequence reads: CASSTRLAGEGREQFF. The CDR3 nucleotides are TGTGCCAGCAGCACCAGACTAGCGGGAGAGGGGCGTGAGCAGTTCTTC.

The V and J genes are TRBV19 and TRBJ1-1, with D possibly being TRBD1 (6 bases). Trimming removed 9 bases at V and 4 bases at J, with 21 bases between. Per the germline V gene, CDR1 is LNHDA and CDR2 is SQIVND (reference sequence). The length of the CDR3 is 15 residues. CDR3 protein: CASLTGRRGGTEAFF. As DNA, the CDR3 is TGTGCCAGCCTTACAGGGCGACGAGGCGGCACTGAAGCTTTCTTT.